This T cell receptor beta chain was profiled in a study of control samples from healthy donors and cancer patients. Assay: immunoSEQ multiplex PCR; the TCRdb copy retains only in-frame clones and omits some. Of about 170,000 clones in the sample, roughly 89% were seen once. Germline loops: CDR1 KGHSH, CDR2 LQKENI. V was shortened by 2 bases and J by 2 bases, with 5 bases between the two germline ends. CDR3 length: 13 amino acids. The sequence was obtained from a woman between 25 and 40 years old in good health. What was sequenced was blood. V is TRBV18 and J is TRBJ2-3; D gene unclear. The CDR3 coding sequence is TGTGCCAGCTCACCATTCGACACAGATACGCAGTATTTT. This gives the protein CASSPFDTDTQYF.